The 2 T cell receptor beta chains below come from one sample, sequenced in a study of T cell responses to AZD1222 COVID-19 vaccine. Here immunoSEQ multiplex PCR was the method, and the copy in TCRdb shows in-frame clones only, minus some. This table holds about 130,000 clones, more than 75% found once. The input for sequencing was peripheral blood, taken on day 0 of AZD1222 vaccination. Receptors were obtained from an adult in good health.

J is TRBJ1-5 and V is TRBV6-4; TRBD1 is a possible D gene (5 bases). Looked up from germline, CDR1 is MRHNA and CDR2 is SNTAGT. V dropped 8 bases and J dropped 7 bases, with 12 bases sitting between them. The CDR3 extends over 12 amino acids. The CDR3 DNA is TGTGCCAGCCCAGGGTGTTGCCAGCCCCAGCATTTT. Its protein is CASPGCCQPQHF.

The V and J genes are TRBV18 and TRBJ1-1; D not resolved. Germline V lookup: CDR1 KGHSH, CDR2 LQKENI. The CDR3 consists of 15 residues. V shed 0 bases and J shed 5 bases, with 13 bases lying between them. The CDR3 nucleotides read TGTGCCAGCTCACCACCGCTAAGGGTGGGAACTGAAGCTTTCTTT. It translates to CASSPPLRVGTEAFF. Looking up the rest from reference TRBV18 and TRBJ1-1 gives the full variable domain: NAGVMQNPRHLVRRRGQEARLRCSPMKGHSHVYWYRQLPEEGLKFMVYLQKENIIDESGMPKERFSAEFPKEGPSILRIQQVVRGDSAAYFCASSPPLRVGTEAFFGQGTRLTVV.